What follows is one T cell receptor beta chain and its context. The antigen is undetermined. This sample was taken from a study of T-cell memory formation after mild COVID-19. Broader study findings: Whether day 37 second-wave clones are SARS-CoV-2-specific was not confirmed. Contracting CD4+ clones lay largely in CM and EM, with CD8+ ones residing in EMRA.

5'RACE, which relied on constant-segment primers, yielded TCR alpha and TCR beta cDNA libraries carrying sample barcodes and UMIs. TCRdb re-analysed the 5' RACE reads in MiXCR, keeping a single row per CDR3 protein. The sample includes about 340,000 distinct CDR3 sequences, 20% to 25% of them seen just once. Specimen: PBMCs or a T cell subset sorted from them (not recorded which). The TCR comes from a young man who had mild COVID-19 (a few samples of this study predate the infection). Cell type and time point are not known.

CDR3 sequence (DNA): TGTGCCAGCTCACCCCAAGGGTCGGGGGGTTCGTACGAGCAGTACTTC. Translating it yields CASSPQGSGGSYEQYF. This chain uses TRBV18 with TRBJ2-7, with 7 bases fitting TRBD2. The V gene's germline CDR1 is KGHSH and CDR2 LQKENI. J was trimmed by 4 bases and V by 3 bases; bases with no gene match: 12. The CDR3 is 16 amino acids. Full variable domain (remainder filled in from reference TRBV18 and TRBJ2-7): NAGVMQNPRHLVRRRGQEARLRCSPMKGHSHVYWYRQLPEEGLKFMVYLQKENIIDESGMPKERFSAEFPKEGPSILRIQQVVRGDSAAYFCASSPQGSGGSYEQYFGPGTRLTVT.